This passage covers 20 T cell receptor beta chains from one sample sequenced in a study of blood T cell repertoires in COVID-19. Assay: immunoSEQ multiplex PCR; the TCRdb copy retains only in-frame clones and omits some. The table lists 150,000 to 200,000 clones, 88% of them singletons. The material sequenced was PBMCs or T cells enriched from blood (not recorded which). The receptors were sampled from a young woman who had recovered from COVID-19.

The CDR3 spells CASSYVATGVEQYF. The CDR3 coding sequence is TGTGCCAGCAGTTACGTGGCGACAGGGGTCGAGCAGTACTTC. This chain connects TRBV6-5 to TRBJ2-7; TRBD1 matches at 8 bases. This CDR3 is built from 14 residues. Trimming cost V 2 bases and J 6 bases; bases outside gene matches: 6. Looked up from germline, CDR1 is MNHEY and CDR2 is SVGAGI.

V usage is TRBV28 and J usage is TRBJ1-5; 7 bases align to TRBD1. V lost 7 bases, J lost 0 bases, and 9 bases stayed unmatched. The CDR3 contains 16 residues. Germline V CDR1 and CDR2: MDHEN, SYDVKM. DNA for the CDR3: TGTGCCAGCACGCCGAAACAGGGGTATAGCAATCAGCCCCAGCATTTT. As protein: CASTPKQGYSNQPQHF.

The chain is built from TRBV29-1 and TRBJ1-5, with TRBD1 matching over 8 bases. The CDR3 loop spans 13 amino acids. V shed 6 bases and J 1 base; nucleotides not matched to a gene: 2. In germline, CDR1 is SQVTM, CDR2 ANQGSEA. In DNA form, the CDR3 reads TGCAGCGTACAGGGGGAGAGCAATCAGCCCCAGCATTTT. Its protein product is CSVQGESNQPQHF.

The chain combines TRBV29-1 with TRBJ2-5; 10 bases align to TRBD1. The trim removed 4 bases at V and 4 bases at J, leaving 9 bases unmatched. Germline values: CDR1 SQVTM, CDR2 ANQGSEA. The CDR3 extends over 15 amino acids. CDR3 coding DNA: TGCAGCGTTGCGGCCACCGGGACAGGGGCAGAGACCCAGTACTTC. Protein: CSVAATGTGAETQYF.

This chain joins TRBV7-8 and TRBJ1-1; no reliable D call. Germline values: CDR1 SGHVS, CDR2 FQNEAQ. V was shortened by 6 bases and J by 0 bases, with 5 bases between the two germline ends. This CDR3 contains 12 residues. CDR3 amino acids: CASRPMNTEAFF. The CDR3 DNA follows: TGTGCCAGCAGGCCTATGAACACTGAAGCTTTCTTT.

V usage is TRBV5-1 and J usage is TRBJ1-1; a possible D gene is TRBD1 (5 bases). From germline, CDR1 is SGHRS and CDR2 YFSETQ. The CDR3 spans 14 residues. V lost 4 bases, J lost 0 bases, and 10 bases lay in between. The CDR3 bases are TGCGCCAGCAGCCCGGGGGGAATGAACACTGAAGCTTTCTTT. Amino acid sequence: CASSPGGMNTEAFF.

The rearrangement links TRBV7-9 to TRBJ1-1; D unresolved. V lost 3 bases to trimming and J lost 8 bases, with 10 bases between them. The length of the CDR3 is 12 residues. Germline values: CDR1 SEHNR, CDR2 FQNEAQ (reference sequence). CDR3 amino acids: CASSFLKEEAFF. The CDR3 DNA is TGTGCCAGCAGCTTTCTCAAGGAGGAAGCTTTCTTT.

CDR3: CASRSGGEGYTF. CDR3 DNA sequence: TGTGCCAGTAGGTCTGGAGGCGAAGGCTACACCTTC. V usage is TRBV19 and J usage is TRBJ1-2; D is unclear. Trimming cost V 6 bases and J 8 bases, with 13 bases left between them. The CDR3 extends over 12 amino acids. Germline CDR1 LNHDA, CDR2 SQIVND (reference sequence).

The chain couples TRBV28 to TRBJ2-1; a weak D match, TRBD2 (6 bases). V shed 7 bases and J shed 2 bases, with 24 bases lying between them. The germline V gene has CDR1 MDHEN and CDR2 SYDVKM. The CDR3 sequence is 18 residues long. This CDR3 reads CASTRGGVGGWTYNEQFF. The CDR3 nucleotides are TGTGCCAGCACCCGAGGCGGGGTGGGGGGATGGACCTACAATGAGCAGTTCTTC.

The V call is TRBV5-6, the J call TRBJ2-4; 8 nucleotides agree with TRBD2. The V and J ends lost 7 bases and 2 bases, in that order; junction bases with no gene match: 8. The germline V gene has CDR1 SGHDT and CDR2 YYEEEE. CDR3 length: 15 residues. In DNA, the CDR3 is TGTGCCAGCTCGGAAGGCGGGGGGTCCAAAAACATTCAGTACTTC. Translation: CASSEGGGSKNIQYF.

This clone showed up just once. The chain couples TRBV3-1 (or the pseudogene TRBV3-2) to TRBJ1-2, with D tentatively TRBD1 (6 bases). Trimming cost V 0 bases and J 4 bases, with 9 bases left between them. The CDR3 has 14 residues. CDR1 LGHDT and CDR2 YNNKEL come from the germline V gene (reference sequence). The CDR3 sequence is CASSQDGQIYGYTF. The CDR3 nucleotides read TGTGCCAGCAGCCAAGACGGACAGATCTATGGCTACACCTTC.

The CDR3 nucleotides are TGTGCCAGCAGTGCGACAGGGAGCAATTCACCCCTCCACTTT. Residues: CASSATGSNSPLHF. The chain links TRBV6-4 to TRBJ1-6; 7 bases are shared with TRBD1. J lost 7 bases, V lost 4 bases, and 4 bases had no gene match. This CDR3 spans 14 amino acids. The V gene's germline CDR1 is MRHNA and CDR2 SNTAGT.

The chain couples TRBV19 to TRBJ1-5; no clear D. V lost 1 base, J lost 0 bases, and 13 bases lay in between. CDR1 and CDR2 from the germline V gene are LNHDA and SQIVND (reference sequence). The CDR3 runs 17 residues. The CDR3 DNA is TGTGCCAGTAGTATAGTCGGCGGCGGCGGTAGCAATCAGCCCCAGCATTTT. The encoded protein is CASSIVGGGGSNQPQHF.

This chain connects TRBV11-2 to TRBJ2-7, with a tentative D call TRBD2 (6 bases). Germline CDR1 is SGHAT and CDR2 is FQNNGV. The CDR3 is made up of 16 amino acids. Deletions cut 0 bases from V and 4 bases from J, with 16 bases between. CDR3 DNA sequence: TGTGCCAGCAGCTTAGACGGGACGCGCAGCGGGTACGAGCAGTACTTC. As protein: CASSLDGTRSGYEQYF.

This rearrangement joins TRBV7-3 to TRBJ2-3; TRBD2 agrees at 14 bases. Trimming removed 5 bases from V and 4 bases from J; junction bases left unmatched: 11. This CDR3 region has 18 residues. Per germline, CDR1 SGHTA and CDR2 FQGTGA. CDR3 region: CASSPRTSGRREADTQYF. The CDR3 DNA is TGTGCCAGCAGCCCACGGACTAGCGGGAGGAGGGAAGCAGATACGCAGTATTTT.

The CDR3 nucleotides read TGTGCCAGCAGTTACGCCCGGGCTGAAGCTTTCTTT. Protein sequence: CASSYARAEAFF. The chain uses TRBV6-5 and TRBJ1-1; D not resolved. V was shortened by 2 bases and J by 6 bases, with 7 bases between the two germline ends. Germline V CDR1 and CDR2: MNHEY, SVGAGI. There are 12 residues in the CDR3.

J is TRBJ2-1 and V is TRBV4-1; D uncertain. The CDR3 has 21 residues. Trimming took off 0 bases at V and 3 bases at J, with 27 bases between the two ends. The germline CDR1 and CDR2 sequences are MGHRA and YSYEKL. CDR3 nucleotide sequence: TGCGCCAGCAGCCAAGATAAGGCGGAGATACGAGTCTCCGAAATCTACAATGAGCAGTTCTTC. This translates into CASSQDKAEIRVSEIYNEQFF.

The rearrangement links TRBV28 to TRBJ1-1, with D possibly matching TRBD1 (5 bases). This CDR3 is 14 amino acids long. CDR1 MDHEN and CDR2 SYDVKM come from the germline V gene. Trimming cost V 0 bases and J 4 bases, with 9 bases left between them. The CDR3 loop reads CASSLWGGFTEAFF. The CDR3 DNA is TGTGCCAGCAGTTTATGGGGGGGGTTCACTGAAGCTTTCTTT.

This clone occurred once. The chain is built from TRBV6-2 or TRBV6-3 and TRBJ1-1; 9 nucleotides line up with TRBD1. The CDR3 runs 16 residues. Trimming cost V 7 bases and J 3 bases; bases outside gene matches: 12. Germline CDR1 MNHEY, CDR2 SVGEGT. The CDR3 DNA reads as TGTGCCAGCACCCCGGGACAGGGTGGTCCCTACACTGAAGCTTTCTTT. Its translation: CASTPGQGGPYTEAFF.

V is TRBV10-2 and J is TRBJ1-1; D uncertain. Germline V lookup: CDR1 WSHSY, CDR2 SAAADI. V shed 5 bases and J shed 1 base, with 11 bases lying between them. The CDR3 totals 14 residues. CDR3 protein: CASSNWAGNTEAFF. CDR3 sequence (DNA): TGCGCCAGCAGTAACTGGGCGGGGAACACTGAAGCTTTCTTT.